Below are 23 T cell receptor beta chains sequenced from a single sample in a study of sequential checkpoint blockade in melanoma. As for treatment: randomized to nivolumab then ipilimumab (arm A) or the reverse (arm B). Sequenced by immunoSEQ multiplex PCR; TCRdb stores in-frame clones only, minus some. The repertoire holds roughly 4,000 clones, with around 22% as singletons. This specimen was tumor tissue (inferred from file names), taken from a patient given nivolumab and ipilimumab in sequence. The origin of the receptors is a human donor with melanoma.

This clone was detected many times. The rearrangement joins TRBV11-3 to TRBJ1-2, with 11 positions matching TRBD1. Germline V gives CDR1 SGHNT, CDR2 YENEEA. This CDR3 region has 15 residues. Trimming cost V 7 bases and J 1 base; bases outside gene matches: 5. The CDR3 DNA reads TGTGCCAGCAAAGGACAGGGGGCGCTTAACTATGGCTACACCTTC. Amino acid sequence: CASKGQGALNYGYTF.

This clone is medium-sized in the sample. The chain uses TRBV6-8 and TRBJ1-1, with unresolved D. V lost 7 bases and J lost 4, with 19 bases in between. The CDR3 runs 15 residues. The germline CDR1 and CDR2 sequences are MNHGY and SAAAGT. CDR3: CASTWGRGRRTEAFF. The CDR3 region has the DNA TGTGCCAGCACGTGGGGTAGAGGTCGGCGCACTGAAGCTTTCTTT.

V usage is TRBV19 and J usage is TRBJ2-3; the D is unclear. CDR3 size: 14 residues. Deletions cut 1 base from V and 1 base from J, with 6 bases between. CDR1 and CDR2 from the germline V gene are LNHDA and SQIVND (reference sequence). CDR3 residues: CASSIGPRTDTQYF. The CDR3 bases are TGTGCCAGTAGTATAGGTCCCCGCACAGATACGCAGTATTTT.

The CDR3 nucleotides read TGCGCCAGCAGCTCCGGGACAGGGGGGCTGGCGCGTGAGCAGTACTTC. This translates into CASSSGTGGLAREQYF. The chain uses TRBV23-1 and TRBJ2-7; 11 positions match TRBD1. TRBV23-1 is placed among ORFs of uncertain function. The CDR3 is made up of 16 amino acids. The J segment lost 7 bases and the V segment lost 6 bases, leaving 14 bases of the junction unmatched.

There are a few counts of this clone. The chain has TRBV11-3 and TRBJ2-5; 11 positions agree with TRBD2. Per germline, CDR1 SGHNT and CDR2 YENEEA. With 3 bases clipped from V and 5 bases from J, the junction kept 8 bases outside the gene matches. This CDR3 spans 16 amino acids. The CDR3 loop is CASSLASGRFRETQYF. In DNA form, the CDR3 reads TGTGCCAGCAGCTTGGCTAGCGGGAGGTTCCGGGAGACCCAGTACTTC. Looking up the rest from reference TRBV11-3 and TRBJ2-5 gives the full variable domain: EAGVVQSPRYKIIEKKQPVAFWCNPISGHNTLYWYLQNLGQGPELLIRYENEEAVDDSQLPKDRFSAERLKGVDSTLKIQPAELGDSAVYLCASSLASGRFRETQYFGPGTRLLVL.

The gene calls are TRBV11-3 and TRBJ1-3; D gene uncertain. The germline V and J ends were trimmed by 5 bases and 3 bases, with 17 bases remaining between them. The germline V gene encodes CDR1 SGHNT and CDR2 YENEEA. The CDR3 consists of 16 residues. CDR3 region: CASSGSTAMGGNTIYF. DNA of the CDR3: TGTGCCAGCAGCGGTTCCACTGCCATGGGTGGAAACACCATATATTTT.

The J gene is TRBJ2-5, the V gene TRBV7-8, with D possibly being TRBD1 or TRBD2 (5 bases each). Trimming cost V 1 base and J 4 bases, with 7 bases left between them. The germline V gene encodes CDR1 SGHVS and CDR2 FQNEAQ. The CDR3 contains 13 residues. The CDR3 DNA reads TGTGCCAGCAGCTTAGGGGGGAGAGAGACCCAGTACTTC. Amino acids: CASSLGGRETQYF.

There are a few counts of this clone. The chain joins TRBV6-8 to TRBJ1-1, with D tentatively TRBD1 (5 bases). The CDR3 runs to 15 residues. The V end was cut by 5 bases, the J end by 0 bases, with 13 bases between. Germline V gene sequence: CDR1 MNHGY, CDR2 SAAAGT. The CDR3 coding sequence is TGTGCCAGCAGTGGGACGGTTTTTCTGAACACTGAAGCTTTCTTT. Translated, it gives CASSGTVFLNTEAFF.

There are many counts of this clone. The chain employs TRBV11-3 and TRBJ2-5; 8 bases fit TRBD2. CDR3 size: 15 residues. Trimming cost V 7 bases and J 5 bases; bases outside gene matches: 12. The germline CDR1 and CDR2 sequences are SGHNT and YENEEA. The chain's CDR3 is CASTSGAGDRETQYF. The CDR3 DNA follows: TGTGCCAGCACCTCGGGAGCGGGAGATAGGGAGACCCAGTACTTC.

CDR3 nucleotides: TGTGCCAGCAGTCCGAACTCGGGGTCATGGGCCAACGTCCTGACTTTC. This encodes CASSPNSGSWANVLTF. J is TRBJ2-6 and V is TRBV6-8; tentative D call: TRBD2 (5 bases). CDR1 is MNHGY, CDR2 SAAAGT, per germline. V lost 5 bases, J lost 5 bases, and 16 bases lay in between. This CDR3 has 16 residues.

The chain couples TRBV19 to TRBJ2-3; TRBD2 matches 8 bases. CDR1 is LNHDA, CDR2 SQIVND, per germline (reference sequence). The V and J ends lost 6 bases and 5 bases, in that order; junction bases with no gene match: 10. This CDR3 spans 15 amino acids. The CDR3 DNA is TGTGCCAGTAGCGACGGGGGGGCAGGCGGAGATACGCAGTATTTT. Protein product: CASSDGGAGGDTQYF. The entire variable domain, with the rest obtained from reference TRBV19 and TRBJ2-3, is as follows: DGGITQSPKYLFRKEGQNVTLSCEQNLNHDAMYWYRQDPGQGLRLIYYSQIVNDFQKGDIAEGYSVSREKKESFPLTVTSAQKNPTAFYLCASSDGGAGGDTQYFGPGTRLTVL.

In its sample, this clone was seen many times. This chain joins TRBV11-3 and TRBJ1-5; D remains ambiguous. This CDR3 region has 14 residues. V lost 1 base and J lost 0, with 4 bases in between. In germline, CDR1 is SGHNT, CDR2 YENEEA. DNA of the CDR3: TGTGCCAGCAGCTTAGGGGGTAGCAATCAGCCCCAGCATTTT. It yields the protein CASSLGGSNQPQHF. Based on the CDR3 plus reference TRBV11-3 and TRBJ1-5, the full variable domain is EAGVVQSPRYKIIEKKQPVAFWCNPISGHNTLYWYLQNLGQGPELLIRYENEEAVDDSQLPKDRFSAERLKGVDSTLKIQPAELGDSAVYLCASSLGGSNQPQHFGDGTRLSIL.

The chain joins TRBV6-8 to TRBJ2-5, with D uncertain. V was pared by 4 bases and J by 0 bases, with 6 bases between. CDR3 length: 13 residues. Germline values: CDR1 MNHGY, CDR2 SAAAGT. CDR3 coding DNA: TGTGCCAGCAGTTCTTACAACCAAGAGACCCAGTACTTC. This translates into CASSSYNQETQYF.

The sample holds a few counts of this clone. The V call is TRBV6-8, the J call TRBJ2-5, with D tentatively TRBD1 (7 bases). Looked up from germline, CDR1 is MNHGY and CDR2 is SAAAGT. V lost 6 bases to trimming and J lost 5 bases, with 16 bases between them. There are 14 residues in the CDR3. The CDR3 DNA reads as TGTGCCAGCAGCCAGGGGGGTTCATTGGAGACCCAGTACTTC. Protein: CASSQGGSLETQYF.

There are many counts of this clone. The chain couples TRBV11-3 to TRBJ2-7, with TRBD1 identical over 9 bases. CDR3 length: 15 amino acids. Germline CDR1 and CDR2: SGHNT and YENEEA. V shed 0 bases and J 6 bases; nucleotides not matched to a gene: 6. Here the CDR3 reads CASSLEGQGLSEQYF. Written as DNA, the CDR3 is TGTGCCAGCAGCTTAGAGGGACAGGGATTGTCCGAGCAGTACTTC.

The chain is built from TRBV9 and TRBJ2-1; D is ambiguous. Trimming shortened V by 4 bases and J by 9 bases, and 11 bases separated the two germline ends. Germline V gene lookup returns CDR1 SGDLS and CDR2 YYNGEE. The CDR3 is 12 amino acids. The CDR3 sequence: CASSLLLSEQFF. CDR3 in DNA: TGTGCCAGCAGCCTTCTGCTATCTGAGCAGTTCTTC.

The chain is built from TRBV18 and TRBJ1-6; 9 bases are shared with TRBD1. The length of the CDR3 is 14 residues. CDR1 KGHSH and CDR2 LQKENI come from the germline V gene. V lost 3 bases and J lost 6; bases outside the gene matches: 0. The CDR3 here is CASSPDRGNSPLHF. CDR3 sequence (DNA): TGTGCCAGCTCACCGGACAGGGGTAATTCACCCCTCCACTTT.

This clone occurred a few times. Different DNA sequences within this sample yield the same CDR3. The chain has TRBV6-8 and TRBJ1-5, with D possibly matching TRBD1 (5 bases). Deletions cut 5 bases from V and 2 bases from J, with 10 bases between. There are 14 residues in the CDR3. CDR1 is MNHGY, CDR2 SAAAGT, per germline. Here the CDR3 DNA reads TGTGCCAGCAGTACCGGGACCGGCAATCAGCCCCAGCATTTT. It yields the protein CASSTGTGNQPQHF.

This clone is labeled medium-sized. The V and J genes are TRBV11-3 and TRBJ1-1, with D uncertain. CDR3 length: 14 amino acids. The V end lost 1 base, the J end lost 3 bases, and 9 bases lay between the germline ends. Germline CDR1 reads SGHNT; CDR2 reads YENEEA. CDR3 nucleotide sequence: TGTGCCAGCAGCTTAGTGTCCGGGGACACTGAAGCTTTCTTT. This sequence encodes CASSLVSGDTEAFF.

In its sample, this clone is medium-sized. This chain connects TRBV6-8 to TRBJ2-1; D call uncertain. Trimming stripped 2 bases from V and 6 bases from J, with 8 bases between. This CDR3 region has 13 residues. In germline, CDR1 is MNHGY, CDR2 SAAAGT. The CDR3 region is CASSYLGINEQFF. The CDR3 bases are TGTGCCAGCAGTTACCTTGGGATCAATGAGCAGTTCTTC.

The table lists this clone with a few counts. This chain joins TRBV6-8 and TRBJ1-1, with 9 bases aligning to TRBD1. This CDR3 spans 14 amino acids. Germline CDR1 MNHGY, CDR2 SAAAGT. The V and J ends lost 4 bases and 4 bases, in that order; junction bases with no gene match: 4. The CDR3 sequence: CASSSLTGGTEAFF. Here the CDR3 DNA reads TGTGCCAGCAGTTCCCTGACAGGGGGCACTGAAGCTTTCTTT.

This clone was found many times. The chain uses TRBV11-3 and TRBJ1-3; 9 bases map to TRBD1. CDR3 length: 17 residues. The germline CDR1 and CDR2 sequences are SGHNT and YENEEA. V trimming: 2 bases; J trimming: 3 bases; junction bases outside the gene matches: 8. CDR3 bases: TGTGCCAGCAGCTTAACGGGGACAGGGTTCCTTGGAAACACCATATATTTT. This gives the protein CASSLTGTGFLGNTIYF.

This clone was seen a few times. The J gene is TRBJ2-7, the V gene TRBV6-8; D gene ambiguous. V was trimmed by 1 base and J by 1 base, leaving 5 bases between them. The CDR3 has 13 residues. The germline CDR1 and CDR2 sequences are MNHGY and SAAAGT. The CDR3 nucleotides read TGTGCCAGCAGTTACTATCCGTCCTACGAGCAGTACTTC. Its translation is CASSYYPSYEQYF.